This T cell receptor (beta chain) was recovered during a study of blood T cell repertoires in COVID-19. Germline V CDR1 and CDR2: SGDLS, YYNGEE. There are 17 residues in the CDR3. The J segment lost 1 base and the V segment lost 3 bases, leaving 5 bases of the junction unmatched. Measured with immunoSEQ multiplex PCR; TCRdb has only the in-frame clones, and not every one. The profile shows some 290,000 clones, approximately 87% of them singletons. This clone has only one observation. The chain is built from TRBV9 and TRBJ2-7; 15 bases agree with TRBD2. The specimen was peripheral blood. The TCR comes from a woman in her twenties or thirties with COVID-19, enrolled during active disease. Written as DNA, the CDR3 is TGTGCCAGCAGCGCGGGACTAGCGGGGGGACTATCCTACGAGCAGTACTTC. It is translated as CASSAGLAGGLSYEQYF.